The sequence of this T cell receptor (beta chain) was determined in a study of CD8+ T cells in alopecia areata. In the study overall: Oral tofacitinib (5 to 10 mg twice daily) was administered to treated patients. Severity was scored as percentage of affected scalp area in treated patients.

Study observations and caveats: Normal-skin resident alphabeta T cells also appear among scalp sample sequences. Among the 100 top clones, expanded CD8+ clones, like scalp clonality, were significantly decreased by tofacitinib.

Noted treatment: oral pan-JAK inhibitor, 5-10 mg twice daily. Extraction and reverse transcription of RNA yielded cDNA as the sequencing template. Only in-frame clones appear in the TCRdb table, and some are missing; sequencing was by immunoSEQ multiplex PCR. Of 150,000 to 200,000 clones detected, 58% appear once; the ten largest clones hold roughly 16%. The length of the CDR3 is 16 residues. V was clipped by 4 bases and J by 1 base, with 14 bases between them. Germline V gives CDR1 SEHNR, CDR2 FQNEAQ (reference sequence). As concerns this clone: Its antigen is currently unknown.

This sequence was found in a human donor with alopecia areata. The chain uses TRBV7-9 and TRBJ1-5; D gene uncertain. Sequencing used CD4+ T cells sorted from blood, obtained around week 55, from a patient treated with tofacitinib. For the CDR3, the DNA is TGTGCCAGCAGCTCCCAGTTGGGGTTAAGCAATCAGCCCCAGCATTTT. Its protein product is CASSSQLGLSNQPQHF.